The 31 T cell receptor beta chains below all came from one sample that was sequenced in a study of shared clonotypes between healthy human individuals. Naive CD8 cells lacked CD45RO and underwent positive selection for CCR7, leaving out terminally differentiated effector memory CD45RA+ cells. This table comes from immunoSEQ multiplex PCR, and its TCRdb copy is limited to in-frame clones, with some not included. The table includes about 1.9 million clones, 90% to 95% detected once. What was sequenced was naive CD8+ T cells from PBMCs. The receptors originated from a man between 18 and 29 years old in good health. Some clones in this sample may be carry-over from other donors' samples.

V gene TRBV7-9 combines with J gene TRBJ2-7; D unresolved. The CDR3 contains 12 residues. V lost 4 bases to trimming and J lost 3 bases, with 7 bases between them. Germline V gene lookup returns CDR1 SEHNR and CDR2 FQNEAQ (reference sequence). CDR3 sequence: CASSSINYEQYF. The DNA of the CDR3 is TGTGCCAGCAGCTCCATAAACTACGAGCAGTACTTC.

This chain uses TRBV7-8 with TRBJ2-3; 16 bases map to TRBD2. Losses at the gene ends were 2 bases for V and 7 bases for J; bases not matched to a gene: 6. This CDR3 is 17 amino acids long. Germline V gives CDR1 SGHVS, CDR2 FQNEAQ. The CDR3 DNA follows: TGTGCCAGCAGCTTAAGGGGACTAGCGGGAGGGTTGCATACGCAGTATTTT. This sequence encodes CASSLRGLAGGLHTQYF.

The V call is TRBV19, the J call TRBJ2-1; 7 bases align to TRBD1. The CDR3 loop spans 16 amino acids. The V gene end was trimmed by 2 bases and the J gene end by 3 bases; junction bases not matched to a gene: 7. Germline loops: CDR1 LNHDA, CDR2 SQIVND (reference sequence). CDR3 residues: CASSISEQGYYNEQFF. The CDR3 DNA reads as TGTGCCAGTAGTATATCGGAACAGGGGTACTACAATGAGCAGTTCTTC.

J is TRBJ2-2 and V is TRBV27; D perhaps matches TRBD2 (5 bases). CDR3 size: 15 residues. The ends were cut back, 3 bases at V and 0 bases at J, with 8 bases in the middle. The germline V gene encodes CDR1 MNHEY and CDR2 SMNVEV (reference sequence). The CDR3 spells CASSLGSANTGELFF. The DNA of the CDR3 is TGTGCCAGCAGTTTGGGGAGCGCGAACACCGGGGAGCTGTTTTTT.

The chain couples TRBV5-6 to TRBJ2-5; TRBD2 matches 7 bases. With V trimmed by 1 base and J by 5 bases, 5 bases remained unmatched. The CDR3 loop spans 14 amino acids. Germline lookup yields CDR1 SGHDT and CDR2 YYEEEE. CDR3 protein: CASSLWTREETQYF. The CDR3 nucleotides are TGTGCCAGCAGCTTGTGGACTAGGGAGGAGACCCAGTACTTC.

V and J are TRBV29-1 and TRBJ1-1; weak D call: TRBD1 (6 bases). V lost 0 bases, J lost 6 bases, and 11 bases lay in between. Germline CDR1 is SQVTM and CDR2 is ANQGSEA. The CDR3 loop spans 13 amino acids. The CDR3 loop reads CSVEDRGHPEAFF. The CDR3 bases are TGCAGCGTTGAAGATAGGGGACACCCTGAAGCTTTCTTT. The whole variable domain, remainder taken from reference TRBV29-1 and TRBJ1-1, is SAVISQKPSRDICQRGTSLTIQCQVDSQVTMMFWYRQQPGQSLTLIATANQGSEATYESGFVIDKFPISRPNLTFSTLTVSNMSPEDSSIYLCSVEDRGHPEAFFGQGTRLTVV.

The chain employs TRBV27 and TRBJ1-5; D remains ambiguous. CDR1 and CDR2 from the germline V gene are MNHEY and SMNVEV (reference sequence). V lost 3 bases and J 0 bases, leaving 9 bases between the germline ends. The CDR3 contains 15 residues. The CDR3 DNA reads TGTGCCAGCAGTTTTAACGGGGATAGCAATCAGCCCCAGCATTTT. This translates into CASSFNGDSNQPQHF.

The CDR3 reads CASSQQRLAGYGYNEQFF. In nucleotides, the CDR3 is TGCGCCAGCAGCCAACAGCGACTAGCGGGATACGGGTACAATGAGCAGTTCTTC. The gene calls are TRBV4-3 and TRBJ2-1, with 11 bases that match TRBD2. The V and J ends lost 2 bases and 4 bases, in that order; junction bases with no gene match: 10. Germline CDR1 is LGHNA and CDR2 is YSLEER. The CDR3 is made up of 18 amino acids.

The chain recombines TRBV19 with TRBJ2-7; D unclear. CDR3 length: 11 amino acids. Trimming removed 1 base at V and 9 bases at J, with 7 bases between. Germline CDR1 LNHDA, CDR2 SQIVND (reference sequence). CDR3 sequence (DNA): TGTGCCAGTAGTATAGGTTCGGTGCAGTACTTC. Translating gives CASSIGSVQYF.

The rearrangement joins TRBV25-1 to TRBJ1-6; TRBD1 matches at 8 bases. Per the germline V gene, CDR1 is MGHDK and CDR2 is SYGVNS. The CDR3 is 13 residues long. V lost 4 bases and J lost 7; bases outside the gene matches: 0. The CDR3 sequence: CASSGQGNSPLHF. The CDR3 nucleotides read TGTGCCAGCAGTGGACAGGGGAATTCACCCCTCCACTTT.

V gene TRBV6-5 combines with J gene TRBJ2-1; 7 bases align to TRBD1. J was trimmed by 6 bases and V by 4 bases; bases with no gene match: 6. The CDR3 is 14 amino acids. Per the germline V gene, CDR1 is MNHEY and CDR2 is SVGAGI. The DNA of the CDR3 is TGTGCCAGCAGTTTAATTCGGGACAGCAATGAGCAGTTCTTC. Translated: CASSLIRDSNEQFF.

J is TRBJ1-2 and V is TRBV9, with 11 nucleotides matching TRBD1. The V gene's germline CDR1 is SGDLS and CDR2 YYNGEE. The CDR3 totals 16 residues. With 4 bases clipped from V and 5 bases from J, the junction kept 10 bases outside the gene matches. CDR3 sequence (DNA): TGTGCCAGCAGCTCACCTGGACAGGGGGCACTTTATGGCTACACCTTC. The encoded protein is CASSSPGQGALYGYTF.

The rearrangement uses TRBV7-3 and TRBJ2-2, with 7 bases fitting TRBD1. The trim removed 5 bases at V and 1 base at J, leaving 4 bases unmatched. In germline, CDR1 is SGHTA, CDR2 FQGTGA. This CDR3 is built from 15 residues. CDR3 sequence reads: CASSQWTGNTGELFF. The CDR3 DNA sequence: TGTGCCAGCAGCCAGTGGACAGGGAACACCGGGGAGCTGTTTTTT.

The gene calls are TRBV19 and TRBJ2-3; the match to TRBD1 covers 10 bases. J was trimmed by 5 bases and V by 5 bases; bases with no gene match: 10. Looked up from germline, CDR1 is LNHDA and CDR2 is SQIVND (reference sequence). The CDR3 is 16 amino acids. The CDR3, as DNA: TGTGCCAGTAGTGCGCGACAGGGGGCGCCGCTAGATACGCAGTATTTT. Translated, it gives CASSARQGAPLDTQYF.

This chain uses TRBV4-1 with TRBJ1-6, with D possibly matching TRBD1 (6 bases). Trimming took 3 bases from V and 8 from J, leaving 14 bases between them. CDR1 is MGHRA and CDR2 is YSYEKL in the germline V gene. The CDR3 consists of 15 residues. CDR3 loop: CASSHGQSPDSPLHF. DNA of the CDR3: TGCGCCAGCAGCCACGGACAGTCGCCGGATTCACCCCTCCACTTT.

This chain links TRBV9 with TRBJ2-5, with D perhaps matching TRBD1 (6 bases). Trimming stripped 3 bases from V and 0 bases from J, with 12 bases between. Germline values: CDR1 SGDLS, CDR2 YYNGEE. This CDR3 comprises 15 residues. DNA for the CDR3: TGTGCCAGCAGCGAAAGGGGGTTCAACCAAGAGACCCAGTACTTC. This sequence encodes CASSERGFNQETQYF.

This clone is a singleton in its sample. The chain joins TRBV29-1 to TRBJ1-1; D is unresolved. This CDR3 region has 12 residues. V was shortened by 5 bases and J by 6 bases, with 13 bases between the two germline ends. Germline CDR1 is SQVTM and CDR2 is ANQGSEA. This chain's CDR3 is CSVIGPLPEAFF. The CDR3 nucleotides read TGCAGCGTTATCGGACCTCTCCCTGAAGCTTTCTTT.

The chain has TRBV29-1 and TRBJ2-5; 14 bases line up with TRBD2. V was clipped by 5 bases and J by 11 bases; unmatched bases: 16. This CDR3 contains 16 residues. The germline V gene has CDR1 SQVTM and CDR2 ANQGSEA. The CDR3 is CSVRSLGGLAGVGQYF. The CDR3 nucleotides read TGCAGCGTTAGGTCTCTGGGGGGACTAGCGGGAGTAGGGCAGTACTTC.

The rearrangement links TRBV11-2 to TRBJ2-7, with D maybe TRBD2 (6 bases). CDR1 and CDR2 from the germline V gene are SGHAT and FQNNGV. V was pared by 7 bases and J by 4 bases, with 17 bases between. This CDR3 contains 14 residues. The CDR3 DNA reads TGTGCCAGCAACCAGTGGGACTTGAAATACGAGCAGTACTTC. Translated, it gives CASNQWDLKYEQYF.

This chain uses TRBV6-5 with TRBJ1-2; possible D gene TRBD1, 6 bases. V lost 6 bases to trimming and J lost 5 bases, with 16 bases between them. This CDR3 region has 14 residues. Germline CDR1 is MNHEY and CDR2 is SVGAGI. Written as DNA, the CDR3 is TGTGCCAGCAGCCCGGACACAGGGAAATATGGCTACACCTTC. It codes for CASSPDTGKYGYTF.

CDR3 loop: CSVGGQEYRDGYTF. The CDR3 coding sequence is TGCAGCGTTGGAGGACAGGAATATCGGGATGGCTACACCTTC. V and J are TRBV29-1 and TRBJ1-2, with TRBD1 matching 7 bases. CDR3 length: 14 amino acids. Trimming removed 4 bases from V and 6 bases from J; junction bases left unmatched: 11. Germline CDR1 reads SQVTM; CDR2 reads ANQGSEA.

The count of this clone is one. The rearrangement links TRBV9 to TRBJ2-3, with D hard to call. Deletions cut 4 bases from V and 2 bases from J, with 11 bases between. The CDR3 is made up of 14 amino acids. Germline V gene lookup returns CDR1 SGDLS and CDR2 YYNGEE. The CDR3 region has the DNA TGTGCCAGCAGCCCTGGGTTCTACACAGATACGCAGTATTTT. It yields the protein CASSPGFYTDTQYF.

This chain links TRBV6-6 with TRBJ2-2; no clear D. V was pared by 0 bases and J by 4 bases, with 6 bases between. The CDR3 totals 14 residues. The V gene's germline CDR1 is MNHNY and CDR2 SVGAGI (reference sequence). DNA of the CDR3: TGTGCCAGCAGTTACTCTCGTCCCACCGGGGAGCTGTTTTTT. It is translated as CASSYSRPTGELFF.

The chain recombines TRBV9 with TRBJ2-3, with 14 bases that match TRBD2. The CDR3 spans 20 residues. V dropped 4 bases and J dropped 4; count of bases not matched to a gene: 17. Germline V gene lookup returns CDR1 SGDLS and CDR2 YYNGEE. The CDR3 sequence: CASSSPRWGLAGAPPDTQYF. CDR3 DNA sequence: TGTGCCAGCAGCTCCCCCCGATGGGGACTAGCGGGAGCCCCGCCAGATACGCAGTATTTT.

The CDR3 sequence is CASSGTGPQETQYF. CDR3 bases: TGTGCCAGCAGTGGGACAGGACCGCAAGAGACCCAGTACTTC. This chain connects TRBV2 to TRBJ2-5; 7 bases are a match to TRBD1. Germline CDR1 reads SNHLY; CDR2 reads FYNNEI. The CDR3 runs 14 residues. V lost 4 bases, J lost 2 bases, and 4 bases stayed unmatched.

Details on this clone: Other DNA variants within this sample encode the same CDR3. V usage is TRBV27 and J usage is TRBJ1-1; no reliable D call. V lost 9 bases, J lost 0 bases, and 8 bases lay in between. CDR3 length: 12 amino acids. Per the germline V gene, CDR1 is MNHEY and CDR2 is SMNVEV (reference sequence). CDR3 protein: CASRSMNTEAFF. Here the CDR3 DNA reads TGTGCCAGTAGGTCTATGAACACTGAAGCTTTCTTT.

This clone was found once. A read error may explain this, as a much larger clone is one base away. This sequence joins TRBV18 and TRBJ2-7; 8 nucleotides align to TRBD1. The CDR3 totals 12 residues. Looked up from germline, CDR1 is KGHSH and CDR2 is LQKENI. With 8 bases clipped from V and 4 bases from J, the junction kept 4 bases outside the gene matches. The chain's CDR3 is CASGQGWYEQYF. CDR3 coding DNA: TGTGCCAGCGGACAGGGCTGGTACGAGCAGTACTTC. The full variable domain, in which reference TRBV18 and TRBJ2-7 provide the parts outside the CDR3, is NAGVMQNPRHLVRRRGQEARLRCSPMKGHSHVYWYRQLPEEGLKFMVYLQKENIIDESGMPKERFSAEFPKEGPSILRIQQVVRGDSAAYFCASGQGWYEQYFGPGTRLTVT.

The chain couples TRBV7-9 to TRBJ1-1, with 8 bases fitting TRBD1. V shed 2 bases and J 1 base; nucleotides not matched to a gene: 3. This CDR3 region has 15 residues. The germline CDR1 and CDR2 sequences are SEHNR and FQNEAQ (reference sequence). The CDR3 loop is CASSLTDRGNTEAFF. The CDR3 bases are TGTGCCAGCAGCTTAACAGACAGGGGGAACACTGAAGCTTTCTTT.

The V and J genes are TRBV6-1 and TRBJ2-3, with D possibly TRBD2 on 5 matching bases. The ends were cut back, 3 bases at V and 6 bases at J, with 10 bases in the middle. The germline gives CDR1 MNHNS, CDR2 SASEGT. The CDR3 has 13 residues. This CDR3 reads CASSERPGDTQYF. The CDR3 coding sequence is TGTGCCAGCAGTGAGAGGCCGGGGGATACGCAGTATTTT.

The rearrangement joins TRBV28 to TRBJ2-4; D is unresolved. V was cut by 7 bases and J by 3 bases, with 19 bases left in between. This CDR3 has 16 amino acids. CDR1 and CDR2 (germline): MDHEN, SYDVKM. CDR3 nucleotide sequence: TGTGCCAGCACCCTTGGCCGGAGCTTAGGCAAAAACATTCAGTACTTC. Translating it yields CASTLGRSLGKNIQYF.

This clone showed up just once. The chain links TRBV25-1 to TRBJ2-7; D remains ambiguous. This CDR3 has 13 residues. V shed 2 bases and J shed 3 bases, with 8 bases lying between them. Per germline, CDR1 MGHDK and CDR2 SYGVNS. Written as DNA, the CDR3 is TGTGCCAGCAGTGAACAGACCCACTACGAGCAGTACTTC. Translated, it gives CASSEQTHYEQYF.